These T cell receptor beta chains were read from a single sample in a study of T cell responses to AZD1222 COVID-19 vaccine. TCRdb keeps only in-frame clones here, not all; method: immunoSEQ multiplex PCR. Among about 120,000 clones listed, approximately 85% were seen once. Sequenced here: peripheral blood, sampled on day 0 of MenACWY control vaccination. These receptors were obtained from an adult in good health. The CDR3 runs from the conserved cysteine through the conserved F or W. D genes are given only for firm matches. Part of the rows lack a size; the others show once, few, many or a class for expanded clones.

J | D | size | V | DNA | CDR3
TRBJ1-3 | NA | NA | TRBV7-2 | TGTGCCAGCAGCTTAGATAGGGGCCACACTGGAAACACCATATATTTT | CASSLDRGHTGNTIYF
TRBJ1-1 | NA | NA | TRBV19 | TGTGCCAGTAGTATTCAGGCGGGGCGGCCGAACACTGAAGCTTTCTTT | CASSIQAGRPNTEAFF
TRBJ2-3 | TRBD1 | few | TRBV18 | TGTGCCAGCTCACCACGGGATAGGGACAGGGGCCGGACAGATACGCAGTATTTT | CASSPRDRDRGRTDTQYF
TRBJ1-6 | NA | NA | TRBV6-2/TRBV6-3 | TGTGCCAGCAGTTACGAAGGTAATTCACCCCTCCACTTT | CASSYEGNSPLHF
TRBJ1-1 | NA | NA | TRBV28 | TGTGCCAGCAGTTACCTAGGGGGGAGCACTGAAGCTTTCTTT | CASSYLGGSTEAFF
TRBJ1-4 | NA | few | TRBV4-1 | TGCGCCAGCAGCTCCCTCAGTCCGACGGATGCAACTAATGAAAAACTGTTTTTT | CASSSLSPTDATNEKLFF
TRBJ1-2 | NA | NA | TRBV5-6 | TGTGCCAGCAGCTCGGGAGGGCCGCCTCCCAGCACCTTC | CASSSGGPPPSTF
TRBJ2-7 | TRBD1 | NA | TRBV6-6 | TGTGCCAGCAGTGATTACGACAGGGACCGGCTCGAGCAGTACTTC | CASSDYDRDRLEQYF
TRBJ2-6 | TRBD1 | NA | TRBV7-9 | TGTGCCAGCAGCCCCCTACCGGGACAGAGTTCCTCTGGGGCCAACGTCCTGACTTTC | CASSPLPGQSSSGANVLTF
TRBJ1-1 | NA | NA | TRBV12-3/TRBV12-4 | TGTGCCAGCAGTTTCAGGGGACGAATAGAAGCTTTCTTT | CASSFRGRIEAFF
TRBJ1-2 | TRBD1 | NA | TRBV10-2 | TGCGCCAGCAGTGAGTCGCGGGCAGGGGGAATCGGTGGCTACACCTTC | CASSESRAGGIGGYTF
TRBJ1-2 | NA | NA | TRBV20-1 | TGCAGTGCTAGATCGGGATTTTCGGACACTTTC | CSARSGFSDTF
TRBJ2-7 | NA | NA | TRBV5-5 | TGTGCCAGCAGCCCACCCTTTTCGAGGGCGTCCCACGAGCAGTACTTC | CASSPPFSRASHEQYF
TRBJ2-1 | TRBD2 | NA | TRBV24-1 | TGTGCCACCAGTGACCCAGGACTAGTTGGGAGCTCCTACAATGAGCAGTTCTTC | CATSDPGLVGSSYNEQFF
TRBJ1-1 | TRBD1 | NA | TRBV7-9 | TGTGCCAGCAGATACGGGACAGGGGGCTTCACTGAAGCTTTCTTT | CASRYGTGGFTEAFF
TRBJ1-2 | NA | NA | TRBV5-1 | TGCGCCAGCAGCTTGGAAAGCTTTTACTATGGCTACACCTTC | CASSLESFYYGYTF
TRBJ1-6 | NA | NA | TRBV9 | TGTGCCAGCAGCGTAGTAGGGACACCTAATTCACCCCTCCACTTT | CASSVVGTPNSPLHF
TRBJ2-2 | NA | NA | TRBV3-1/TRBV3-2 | TGTGCCAGCAGCCAAGGTAGAGCGAACACCGGGGAGCTGTTTTTT | CASSQGRANTGELFF
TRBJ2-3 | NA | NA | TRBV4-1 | TGCGCCAGCAGCCAAGATAGGGGTATCGGGCCCACAGATACGCAGTATTTT | CASSQDRGIGPTDTQYF
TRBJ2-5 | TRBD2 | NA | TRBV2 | TGTGCCAGCAACCGAGATGGACTAGCGGGTACCCATTACTTC | CASNRDGLAGTHYF
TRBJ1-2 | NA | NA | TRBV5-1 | TGCGCCAGCAGCTTGGTATTTGGGGGGGCGGATGGCTACACCTTC | CASSLVFGGADGYTF
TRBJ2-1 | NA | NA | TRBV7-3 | TGTGCCAGCAGCGCCTATAGGGGCCAACGCTCCTACAATGAGCAGTTCTTC | CASSAYRGQRSYNEQFF
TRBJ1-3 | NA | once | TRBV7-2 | TGTGCCAGCAGCTTTGCAGGGGCCGGAAACACCATATATTTT | CASSFAGAGNTIYF
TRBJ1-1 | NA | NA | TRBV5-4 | TGTGCCAGCAGCCGGACACGGGACTCTGAAGCTTTCTTT | CASSRTRDSEAFF
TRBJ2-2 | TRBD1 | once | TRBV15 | TGTGCCACCAGCAGAGACAGACCGGACAGGGCCTCCGGGGAGCTGTTTTTT | CATSRDRPDRASGELFF
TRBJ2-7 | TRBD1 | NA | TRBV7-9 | TGTGCCAGCAGCTTAGGTAGGGACAGGGGGATCTACGAGCAGTACTTC | CASSLGRDRGIYEQYF
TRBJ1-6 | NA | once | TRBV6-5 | TGTGCCAGCAGTTACGCAGGCCGTGGTTATTCACCCCTCCACTTT | CASSYAGRGYSPLHF
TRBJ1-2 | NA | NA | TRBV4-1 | TGCGCCAGCAGCCAAGATGGGAACTATGGCTACACCTTC | CASSQDGNYGYTF
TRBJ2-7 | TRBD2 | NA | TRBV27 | TGTGCCAGCAGTTTAAGGGCTCGGGGGGACGAGCAGTACTTC | CASSLRARGDEQYF
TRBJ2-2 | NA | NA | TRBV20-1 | TGCAGTGCTAGTAATCTATGGGACGCGAACACCGGGGAGCTGTTTTTT | CSASNLWDANTGELFF
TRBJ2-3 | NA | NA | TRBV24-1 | TGTGCCACCAGTGATTGGCCGAGCACAGATACGCAGTATTTT | CATSDWPSTDTQYF
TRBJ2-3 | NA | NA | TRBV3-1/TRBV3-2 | TGTGCCAGCAGTCGACTAGACACAGATACGCAGTATTTT | CASSRLDTDTQYF
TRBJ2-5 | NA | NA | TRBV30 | TGTGCCTGGAGTGGGCACAGTACCCAAGAGACCCAGTACTTC | CAWSGHSTQETQYF
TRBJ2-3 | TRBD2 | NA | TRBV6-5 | TGTGCCAGCAGCGTGACTAGCGGGGGCAGGGATACGCAGTATTTT | CASSVTSGGRDTQYF
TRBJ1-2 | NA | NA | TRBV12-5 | TGTGCTAGTGGTCCGGGACATCCGTTCTATGGCTACACCTTC | CASGPGHPFYGYTF
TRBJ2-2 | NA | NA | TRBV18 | TGTGCCAGCTCTCCACAAACTAGTGACACCGGGGAGCTGTTTTTT | CASSPQTSDTGELFF
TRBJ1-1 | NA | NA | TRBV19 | TGTGCCAACACCGGACCGAACACTGAAGCTTTCTTT | CANTGPNTEAFF
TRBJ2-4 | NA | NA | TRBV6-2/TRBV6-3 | TGTGCCAGCAGTTACTCTGGAGCCAAAAACATTCAGTACTTC | CASSYSGAKNIQYF
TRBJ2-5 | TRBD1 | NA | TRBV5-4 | TGTGCCAGCAGCTTGGGACAGGGGGTCGGAGAGACCCAGTACTTC | CASSLGQGVGETQYF
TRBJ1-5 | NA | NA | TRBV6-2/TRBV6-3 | TGTGCCAGCAGTCTGGGAGGGACCCAGCCCCAGCATTTT | CASSLGGTQPQHF
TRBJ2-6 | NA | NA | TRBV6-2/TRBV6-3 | TGTGCCAGCAGTCTAACAGCCTCTGGGGCCAACGTCCTGACTTTC | CASSLTASGANVLTF
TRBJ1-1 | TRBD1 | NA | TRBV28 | TGTGCCAGCAGGCGACCGGGACAGAGGTGGATGAACACTGAAGCTTTCTTT | CASRRPGQRWMNTEAFF
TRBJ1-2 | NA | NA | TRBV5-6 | TGTGCCAGCAGCCTGACAGAAAACTATGGCTACACCTTC | CASSLTENYGYTF
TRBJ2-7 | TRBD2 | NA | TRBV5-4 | TGTGCCAGCAGCCTCCCCAGGCGGAGCGGGGGTAGCGAGGAGCAGTACTTC | CASSLPRRSGGSEEQYF
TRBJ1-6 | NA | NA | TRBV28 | TGTGCCAGCATCCGCGACGACAGTCGATATTCACCCCTCCACTTT | CASIRDDSRYSPLHF
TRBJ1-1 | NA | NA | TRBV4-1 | TGCGCCAGCAGCCAAACAGCAGGGGCCTCGAACACTGAAGCTTTCTTT | CASSQTAGASNTEAFF